These 8 T cell receptor beta chains were all obtained from the same sample, sequenced in a study of T cells in Graves' hyperthyroidism and ophthalmopathy. From RNA transcripts, TCR beta CDR3 regions were amplified. HTBI primers drove first-round RT-PCR of the TCR CDR3. TCRdb re-analysed the multiplex PCR reads in MiXCR, keeping a single row per CDR3 protein. The sample lists about 210,000 distinct CDR3 sequences; over 15% were seen once. The specimen sequenced was blood. The receptors were sampled from a man in his forties or fifties with Graves' hyperthyroidism.

In its sample, this clonotype was seen many times. V is TRBV2 and J is TRBJ1-1, with D hard to call. Per germline, CDR1 SNHLY and CDR2 FYNNEI. Trimming removed 4 bases from V and 0 bases from J, with 6 bases in between. CDR3 length equals 13 residues. CDR3 amino acids: CASSVGMNTEAFF. The CDR3 nucleotides read TGTGCCAGCAGTGTAGGGATGAACACTGAAGCTTTCTTT.

This clonotype was counted many times. This chain uses TRBV20-1 with TRBJ2-3, with TRBD1 identical over 9 bases. V was pared by 6 bases and J by 3 bases, with 7 bases of the junction left unmatched. The CDR3 sequence is 14 residues long. From germline, CDR1 is DFQATT and CDR2 SNEGSKA (reference sequence). The CDR3 spells CSAEDRGGTDTQYF. The CDR3 coding sequence is TGCAGTGCCGAGGACAGGGGAGGGACAGATACGCAGTATTTT.

The chain links TRBV20-1 to TRBJ2-5; 12 nucleotides agree with TRBD2. This CDR3 spans 15 amino acids. CDR1 is DFQATT, CDR2 SNEGSKA, per germline (reference sequence). With V trimmed by 6 bases and J by 4 bases, 9 bases remained unmatched. The chain's CDR3 is CSAHPPGLAGETQYF. CDR3 nucleotide sequence: TGCAGTGCACACCCACCGGGACTAGCGGGAGAGACCCAGTACTTC.

The chain has TRBV27 and TRBJ1-2, with D possibly being TRBD1 (5 bases). The CDR3 runs to 15 residues. The V gene lost 1 base and the J gene lost 4 bases, with 13 bases spanning the gap. CDR1 and CDR2 (germline): MNHEY, SMNVEV (reference sequence). The CDR3 reads CASSLYGAGSYGYTF. The CDR3 nucleotides read TGTGCCAGCAGTTTATACGGGGCTGGTAGCTATGGCTACACCTTC.

This clonotype was observed a handful of times. The genes are TRBV3-1 and TRBJ2-5; TRBD2 agrees at 7 bases. This CDR3 contains 16 residues. V gave up 4 bases and J gave up 6 bases; unmatched junction bases: 14. Looked up from germline, CDR1 is LGHDT and CDR2 is YNNKEL (reference sequence). As DNA, the CDR3 is TGTGCCAGCAGCCCACCTACCGGGCTAGCGGTTCAGACCCAGTACTTC. It codes for CASSPPTGLAVQTQYF.

In the case of this clonotype: The germline gene is not matched at one end of the junction; a read error may be the cause. The genes are TRBV28 and TRBJ1-1; TRBD1 matches 9 bases. In germline, CDR1 is MDHEN, CDR2 SYDVKM. This CDR3 spans 15 amino acids. CDR3 coding DNA: TGTGTCAGCAGTGACGGACAGGGGTTGAACACTGAGGCTTTCTTT. It translates to CVSSDGQGLNTEAFF.

This clonotype was counted at least ten times. The V gene is TRBV9, the J gene TRBJ2-7; D is unresolved. The CDR3 loop spans 13 amino acids. Looked up from germline, CDR1 is SGDLS and CDR2 is YYNGEE. Trimming left V 4 bases short and J 3 bases short, with 11 bases between. CDR3 loop: CASSTRDDYEQYF. The CDR3 DNA sequence: TGTGCCAGCAGCACCCGAGACGACTACGAGCAGTACTTC.

This clonotype was seen repeatedly, ten times or more. The chain has TRBV18 and TRBJ2-1; 12 bases are shared with TRBD2. Per the germline V gene, CDR1 is KGHSH and CDR2 is LQKENI. The V and J ends lost 3 bases and 9 bases, in that order; junction bases with no gene match: 18. CDR3 length: 19 residues. CDR3 protein: CASSPPGLAGLLRESEQFF. DNA of the CDR3: TGTGCCAGCTCACCTCCGGGACTAGCGGGCCTACTGAGAGAGAGTGAGCAGTTCTTC.